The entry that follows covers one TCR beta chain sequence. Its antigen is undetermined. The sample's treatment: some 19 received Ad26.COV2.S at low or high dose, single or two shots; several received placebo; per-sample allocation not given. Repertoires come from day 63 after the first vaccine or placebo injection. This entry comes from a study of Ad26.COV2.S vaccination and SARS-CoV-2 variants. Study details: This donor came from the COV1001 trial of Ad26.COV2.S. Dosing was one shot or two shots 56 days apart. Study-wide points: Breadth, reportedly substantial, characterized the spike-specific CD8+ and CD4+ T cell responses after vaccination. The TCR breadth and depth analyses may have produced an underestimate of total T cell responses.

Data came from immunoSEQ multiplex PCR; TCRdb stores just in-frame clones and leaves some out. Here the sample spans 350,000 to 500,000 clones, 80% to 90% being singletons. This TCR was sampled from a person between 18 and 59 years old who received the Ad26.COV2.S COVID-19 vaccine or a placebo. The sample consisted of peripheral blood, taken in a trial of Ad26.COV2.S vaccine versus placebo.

In DNA, the CDR3 is TGCGCCAGCAGCCCGGACAGGGTCGGAAACACCATATATTTT. The encoded protein is CASSPDRVGNTIYF. The chain carries TRBV5-1 and TRBJ1-3; TRBD1 matches at 8 bases. V was clipped by 4 bases and J by 4 bases; unmatched bases: 4. This CDR3 is 14 amino acids long. Per the germline V gene, CDR1 is SGHRS and CDR2 is YFSETQ.